The clone carrying this T cell receptor beta chain has a count of ten or more. Sample time point: newly diagnosed GD, antithyroid drugs for less than 3 months. Following extraction of RNA from PBMCs, that RNA was used to make the TCR library. V was cut by 7 bases and J by 3 bases, with 7 bases left in between. Germline V CDR1 and CDR2: ENHRY, SYGVKD. This CDR3 comprises 11 residues. This sample was included in a study of regulatory T cells in long-lasting Graves disease. Overall study: Antithyroid drug intake by newly diagnosed Graves' patients had lasted under 3 months.

Investigators prepared the TCR beta libraries by applying iRepertoire HTBI primers and Arm-PCR of CDR3 regions. TCRdb passed the multiplex PCR reads through MiXCR, listing each CDR3 protein once. Of roughly 510,000 distinct CDR3 sequences listed, about 16% are singletons. The same specimen was also included in a second study, on T cells in Graves' hyperthyroidism and ophthalmopathy. Per that paper: Graves' hyperthyroidism is called stable when ophthalmopathy does not progress within 18 months. The HTBI primer set drove a first-round RT-PCR of the TCR CDR3.

The chain is built from TRBV10-3 and TRBJ2-7, with D hard to call. The source is a man aged 18 to 29 with Graves disease. Source: peripheral blood mononuclear cells (PBMCs), taken at new diagnosis, from a patient treated with antithyroid drugs. The CDR3: CAIKWDYEQYF. CDR3 in DNA: TGTGCCATCAAATGGGACTACGAGCAGTACTTC.